The entry below gives a single T cell receptor (beta chain) sequence along with its context. Its matching antigen is unknown. Resections took place in Japan or China from the mid-2010s to the late 2010s. After pathologic assessment, macro-dissection selected premalignant or tumor cells for extraction. The data are from a study of immune evolution from preneoplasia to lung adenocarcinoma. Sequencing used immunoSEQ multiplex PCR; TCRdb keeps in-frame clones, though not all of them. The sample holds approximately 7,600 clones, 72% seen once. Study-wide points: Compared with EGFR-mutant or double wild-type lesions, KRAS-mutant nodules were more clonal. Top clone share appeared to fall from AAH through AIS, MIA, adenocarcinoma.

The V end was cut by 8 bases, the J end by 9 bases, with 17 bases between. CDR1 is SGHAT and CDR2 is FQNNGV in the germline V gene. The CDR3 sequence is 13 residues long. Sequencing was done on a sample of FFPE lung adenocarcinoma in situ tissue. The clonotype was recovered from an older donor with lung adenocarcinoma. Some clones in this sample may be carry-over from other donors' samples. The chain combines TRBV11-2 with TRBJ2-1, with TRBD2 as a possible D gene (6 bases). The DNA of the CDR3 is TGTGCCAGCTTCTCGGGGGTACGGGGTGAGCAGTTCTTC. Translation: CASFSGVRGEQFF.